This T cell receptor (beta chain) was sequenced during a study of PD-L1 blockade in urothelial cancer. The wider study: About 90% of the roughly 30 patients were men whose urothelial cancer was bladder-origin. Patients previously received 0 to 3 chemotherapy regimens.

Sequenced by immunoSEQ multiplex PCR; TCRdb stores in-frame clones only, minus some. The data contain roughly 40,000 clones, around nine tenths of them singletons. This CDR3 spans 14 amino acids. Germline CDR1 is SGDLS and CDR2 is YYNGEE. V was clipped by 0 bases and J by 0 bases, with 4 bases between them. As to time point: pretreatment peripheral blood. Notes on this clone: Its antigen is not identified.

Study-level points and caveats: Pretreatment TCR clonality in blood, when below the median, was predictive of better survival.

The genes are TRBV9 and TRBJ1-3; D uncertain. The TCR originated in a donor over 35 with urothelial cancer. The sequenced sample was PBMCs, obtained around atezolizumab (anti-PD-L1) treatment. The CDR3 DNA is TGTGCCAGCAGCGTAGGGAGCTCTGGAAACACCATATATTTT. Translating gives CASSVGSSGNTIYF.